The 15 T cell receptor beta chains presented below share a single source sample, sequenced in a study of OX40 agonist ivuxolimab in advanced cancers. Assay: immunoSEQ multiplex PCR; the TCRdb copy retains only in-frame clones and omits some. The sample includes roughly 80,000 clones, around 85% of them seen just once. The sample was CD4+ or CD8+ T cells sorted from blood, taken in a trial of the OX40 agonist ivuxolimab. These receptors were taken from an adult with an advanced solid tumor such as melanoma, head and neck, liver or kidney cancer.

The rearrangement joins TRBV4-2 to TRBJ2-4, with TRBD2 matching over 7 bases. Per germline, CDR1 LGHNA and CDR2 YNFKEQ. The CDR3 is made up of 13 amino acids. V lost 4 bases to trimming and J lost 8 bases; unmatched junction nucleotides: 5. Written as DNA, the CDR3 is TGTGCCAGCAGCCTCGGGACTACAGACATTCAGTACTTC. Protein: CASSLGTTDIQYF.

This chain joins TRBV9 and TRBJ2-3; D remains ambiguous. V lost 1 base, J lost 5 bases, and 11 bases lay in between. Germline CDR1 is SGDLS and CDR2 is YYNGEE. This CDR3 has 14 residues. The CDR3 loop is CASSVTTVIDTQYF. DNA of the CDR3: TGTGCCAGCAGCGTAACCACAGTCATAGATACGCAGTATTTT.

V gene TRBV6-4 combines with J gene TRBJ2-6, with D unclear. V lost 2 bases and J lost 0, with 2 bases in between. This CDR3 contains 14 residues. Per germline, CDR1 MRHNA and CDR2 SNTAGT. CDR3 sequence reads: CASSDGSGANVLTF. The DNA for the CDR3 is TGTGCCAGCAGTGACGGCTCTGGGGCCAACGTCCTGACTTTC.

This rearrangement joins TRBV5-8 to TRBJ1-5; maybe TRBD1 (6 bases). Per the germline V gene, CDR1 is SGHTS and CDR2 is YDEGEE. V was cut by 3 bases and J by 2 bases, with 12 bases left in between. This CDR3 contains 15 residues. Here the CDR3 reads CASSYLSGGNQPQHF. The CDR3 DNA reads TGTGCCAGCAGCTATCTCTCAGGGGGCAATCAGCCCCAGCATTTT.

The chain employs TRBV7-9 and TRBJ1-5; D is unclear. The germline V and J ends were trimmed by 1 base and 3 bases, with 7 bases remaining between them. This CDR3 region has 14 residues. Germline V gene sequence: CDR1 SEHNR, CDR2 FQNEAQ (reference sequence). The CDR3 DNA follows: TGTGCCAGCAGCTTAGGACGGGACAATCAGCCCCAGCATTTT. This gives the protein CASSLGRDNQPQHF.

The V call is TRBV6-1, the J call TRBJ1-3; 8 positions match TRBD1. The CDR3 runs 15 residues. V gave up 3 bases and J gave up 0 bases; unmatched junction bases: 1. Germline CDR1 reads MNHNS; CDR2 reads SASEGT. The CDR3 sequence is CASSEGTGSGNTIYF. In DNA form, the CDR3 reads TGTGCCAGCAGTGAGGGGACAGGCTCTGGAAACACCATATATTTT.

J is TRBJ2-4 and V is TRBV6-1; D possibly corresponds to TRBD1 (6 bases). The CDR3 loop spans 17 amino acids. Trimming took off 2 bases at V and 4 bases at J, with 18 bases between the two ends. CDR1 and CDR2 from the germline V gene are MNHNS and SASEGT. The CDR3 sequence is CASSELSRGQSKNIQYF. DNA of the CDR3: TGTGCCAGCAGTGAACTATCCAGGGGCCAATCTAAAAACATTCAGTACTTC.

The rearrangement links TRBV28 to TRBJ2-1; D perhaps matches TRBD1 (5 bases). The CDR3 sequence is 13 residues long. Trimming shortened V by 7 bases and J by 4 bases, and 11 bases separated the two germline ends. The V gene's germline CDR1 is MDHEN and CDR2 SYDVKM. The CDR3 DNA reads as TGTGCCAGCACCCTCGACAGTTACAATGAGCAGTTCTTC. Translation: CASTLDSYNEQFF. The full variable domain, completed using reference TRBV28 and TRBJ2-1, is DVKVTQSSRYLVKRTGEKVFLECVQDMDHENMFWYRQDPGLGLRLIYFSYDVKMKEKGDIPEGYSVSREKKERFSLILESASTNQTSMYLCASTLDSYNEQFFGPGTRLTVL.

The genes are TRBV5-1 and TRBJ2-7, with 12 bases fitting TRBD1. In germline, CDR1 is SGHRS, CDR2 YFSETQ. V gave up 3 bases and J gave up 2 bases; unmatched junction bases: 3. The CDR3 contains 15 residues. The CDR3 spells CASSSGQGAAYEQYF. In DNA, the CDR3 is TGCGCCAGCAGCTCGGGACAGGGGGCTGCCTACGAGCAGTACTTC.

The chain recombines TRBV18 with TRBJ2-7; 9 bases match TRBD2. V shed 0 bases, J shed 6 bases, and the junction held 6 bases outside the gene matches. Germline V gene data show CDR1 as KGHSH and CDR2 as LQKENI. The CDR3 runs to 15 residues. The CDR3, as DNA: TGTGCCAGCTCACCACCACCTAGCGGGGAACGCGAGCAGTACTTC. Translation: CASSPPPSGEREQYF.

As to this clone: Other DNA sequences within the sample encode an identical CDR3. This rearrangement joins TRBV6-1 to TRBJ2-2; TRBD1 matches 7 bases. The germline CDR1 and CDR2 sequences are MNHNS and SASEGT. V lost 7 bases, J lost 3 bases, and 5 bases stayed unmatched. The CDR3 has 14 amino acids. The CDR3 region has the DNA TGTGCCAGCATACGGCAGGGGGACACCGGGGAGCTGTTTTTT. Its protein is CASIRQGDTGELFF.

The chain couples TRBV11-2 to TRBJ1-2, with D possibly matching TRBD1 (5 bases). This CDR3 is built from 14 residues. In germline, CDR1 is SGHAT, CDR2 FQNNGV. Trimming cost V 0 bases and J 10 bases, with 15 bases left between them. The CDR3 spells CASSLDRQTSPYTF. In DNA, the CDR3 is TGTGCCAGCAGCTTAGATCGACAGACGTCTCCCTACACCTTC.

This sequence joins TRBV5-4 and TRBJ2-6; 12 nucleotides align to TRBD2. CDR1 and CDR2 from the germline V gene are SGHNT and YYREEE (reference sequence). With 4 bases clipped from V and 4 bases from J, the junction kept 15 bases outside the gene matches. The CDR3 is made up of 20 amino acids. The CDR3 spells CASSGGPGTSGLGGANVLTF. CDR3 bases: TGTGCCAGCAGCGGGGGCCCCGGGACTAGCGGGCTAGGGGGGGCCAACGTCCTGACTTTC.

The genes are TRBV2 and TRBJ2-1; D is possibly TRBD1 or TRBD2 (5 bases each). This CDR3 is built from 8 residues. The V gene's germline CDR1 is SNHLY and CDR2 FYNNEI. V was pared by 8 bases and J by 12 bases, with 5 bases between. CDR3 sequence: CASGGQFF. The CDR3 DNA follows: TGTGCCAGCGGGGGGCAGTTCTTC.

By share, this clone counts as medium-sized. The chain joins TRBV13 to TRBJ2-3; D is unclear. The germline CDR1 and CDR2 sequences are PRHDT and FYEKMQ (reference sequence). The length of the CDR3 is 13 residues. Between the trimmed V and J ends, which lost 3 bases and 7 bases, there was a span of 11 bases. Here the CDR3 reads CASSLVSSHTQYF. CDR3 nucleotide sequence: TGTGCCAGCAGCTTGGTTAGCTCTCATACGCAGTATTTT.